Listed below are T cell receptor beta chains from one sample, sequenced in a study of T cells in Graves' hyperthyroidism and ophthalmopathy. TCRdb reprocessed the multiplex PCR reads via MiXCR and lists one record per CDR3 protein. The sample lists over 650,000 distinct CDR3 sequences, about 16% seen once, with roughly 8% in the top ten. The sample consisted of blood. Receptors originate from a man aged 18 to 30 with Graves' hyperthyroidism. CDR3s include the opening cysteine and the closing phenylalanine or tryptophan. D genes are given only for firm matches. Size is stated for part of the rows, as once, few or many counts, or as a class when the clone is expanded.

d_call	clone_size	v_call	j_call	cdr3_length	cdr3_aa	cdr3_nt
.	few	TRBV4-1	TRBJ1-1	15	CASSQETGLNTEAFF	TGCGCCAGCAGCCAAGAGACAGGATTGAACACTGAAGCTTTCTTT
.	once	TRBV6-1	TRBJ2-1	14	CASQREVLGNEQFF	TGTGCCAGCCAACGAGAGGTTTTGGGGAATGAGCAGTTCTTC
.	.	TRBV6-2/TRBV6-3	TRBJ2-1	13	CASSLAGTWEQFF	TGTGCCAGCAGCCTGGCGGGGACCTGGGAGCAGTTCTTC
.	many	TRBV20-1	TRBJ2-5	14	CSAQRGIGKETQYF	TGCAGTGCCCAGAGAGGTATCGGGAAAGAGACCCAGTACTTC
.	.	TRBV20-1	TRBJ2-7	12	CSARADNYEQYF	TGCAGTGCTAGAGCGGACAACTACGAGCAGTACTTC
.	.	TRBV12-3/TRBV12-4	TRBJ1-5	18	CASRPGLAGAGGGQPQHF	TGTGCCAGCAGACCCGGACTAGCGGGAGCCGGGGGTGGTCAGCCCCAGCATTTT
TRBD2	many	TRBV6-2/TRBV6-3	TRBJ2-1	18	CASSLLAGVRKDYNEQFF	TGTGCCAGCAGTTTACTAGCGGGAGTGCGCAAGGACTACAATGAGCAGTTCTTC
.	few	TRBV5-6	TRBJ2-7	15	CASSLAGVRAYEQYF	TGTGCCAGCAGCTTGGCGGGAGTGAGGGCCTACGAGCAGTACTTC
.	.	TRBV20-1	TRBJ2-5	12	CSARSGGETQYF	TGCAGTGCTAGGTCGGGGGGCGAGACCCAGTACTTC
TRBD2	few	TRBV14	TRBJ2-7	13	CASKGSGDYEQYF	TGTGCCAGCAAGGGTAGCGGGGATTACGAGCAGTACTTC
.	many	TRBV24-1	TRBJ1-5	13	CASAPDGYQPQHF	TGTGCCAGCGCTCCAGACGGGTATCAGCCCCAGCATTTT
TRBD2	few	TRBV7-9	TRBJ2-3	16	CALDPNSGSSTDTQYF	TGTGCCTTGGATCCTAATAGCGGGAGTTCCACAGATACGCAGTATTTT
.	few	TRBV15	TRBJ2-5	15	CATSRGGLGQETQYF	TGTGCCACCAGCAGAGGCGGGCTAGGACAAGAGACCCAGTACTTC
.	.	TRBV2	TRBJ2-5	12	CASSVVLETQYF	TGTGCCAGCAGTGTGGTCCTAGAGACCCAGTACTTC
.	few	TRBV20-1	TRBJ1-5	11	CSASVAAEQHF	TGCAGTGCTAGCGTGGCAGCCGAACAGCATTTT
.	many	TRBV7-8	TRBJ2-5	18	CASSLVAERKRSGETQYF	TGTGCCAGCAGCTTAGTAGCGGAGAGGAAGAGGTCAGGAGAGACCCAGTACTTC
.	many	TRBV7-9	TRBJ2-1	12	CASSPSGNEQFF	TGTGCCAGCAGCCCGTCGGGGAATGAGCAGTTCTTC
.	.	TRBV11-2	TRBJ2-3	15	CASSLGDSYTDTQYF	TGTGCCAGCAGCTTAGGAGACTCATACACAGATACGCAGTATTTT
TRBD2	.	TRBV28	TRBJ2-3	17	CASSYLGLADSTDTQYF	TGTGCCAGCAGTTACCTTGGACTAGCAGATAGCACAGATACGCAGTATTTT
.	few	TRBV12-5	TRBJ2-2	16	CASGLPYGGRTGELFF	TGTGCTAGTGGTTTGCCCTATGGGGGGAGGACCGGGGAGCTGTTTTTT
.	.	TRBV10-1	TRBJ1-1	14	CASTPSTANTEAFF	TGCGCCAGCACACCATCGACCGCGAACACTGAAGCTTTCTTT
TRBD2	few	TRBV20-1	TRBJ2-3	14	CSAGWAGGADTQYF	TGCAGTGCCGGGTGGGCGGGAGGAGCAGATACGCAGTATTTT
TRBD1	.	TRBV6-1	TRBJ2-7	15	CASRLYPGQGYEQYF	TGTGCCAGCAGACTATACCCGGGACAGGGCTACGAGCAGTACTTC
TRBD2	many	TRBV20-1	TRBJ2-7	14	CSAPISGSSYEQYF	TGCAGTGCGCCCATTAGCGGGAGCTCCTACGAGCAGTACTTC
.	many	TRBV7-9	TRBJ1-1	13	CASGQAWGTEAFF	TGTGCCAGCGGGCAGGCTTGGGGCACTGAAGCTTTCTTT
.	many	TRBV28	TRBJ2-3	15	CASRPGGDGTDTQYF	TGTGCCAGCAGGCCTGGGGGAGACGGCACAGATACGCAGTATTTT
TRBD1	.	TRBV9	TRBJ1-2	13	CASSSDREDGYTF	TGTGCCAGCAGCTCGGACAGGGAGGATGGCTACACCTTC
.	many	TRBV28	TRBJ2-1	15	CASSWQGGSYNEQFF	TGTGCCAGCAGTTGGCAGGGGGGGTCCTACAATGAGCAGTTCTTC
.	many	TRBV3-1	TRBJ2-1	13	CATRPAGYNEQFF	TGTGCCACCCGTCCCGCGGGCTACAATGAGCAGTTCTTC
.	many	TRBV27	TRBJ2-3	16	CASSLMASKGTDTQYF	TGTGCCAGCAGTTTGATGGCCTCAAAAGGCACAGATACGCAGTATTTT
.	.	TRBV3-1	TRBJ2-3	13	CASSQGGTHTQYF	TGTGCCAGCAGCCAAGGGGGGACTCATACGCAGTATTTT
TRBD2	many	TRBV20-1	TRBJ2-1	16	CSARDVGLAGGNEQFF	TGCAGTGCTAGGGATGTGGGGCTAGCGGGAGGCAATGAGCAGTTCTTC
.	few	TRBV28	TRBJ1-1	13	CASSLGHLTEAFF	TGTGCCAGCAGTTTGGGACATCTCACTGAAGCTTTCTTT
TRBD2	few	TRBV5-1	TRBJ2-1	15	CASSFSGGPDNEQFF	TGCGCCAGCAGCTTCAGCGGGGGACCAGACAATGAGCAGTTCTTC
.	.	TRBV20-1	TRBJ2-2	12	CSARDHTGELFF	TGCAGTGCTAGAGACCACACCGGGGAGCTGTTTTTT
.	many	TRBV28	TRBJ2-3	16	CASSLGERRSTDTQYF	TGTGCCAGCAGTTTGGGGGAACGCAGGAGCACAGATACGCAGTATTTT
TRBD1	many	TRBV12-5	TRBJ1-2	14	CASGFGQGNYGYTF	TGTGCTAGTGGCTTTGGACAGGGGAACTATGGCTACACCTTC
.	.	TRBV27	TRBJ1-6	15	CASSLTSSYNSPLHF	TGTGCCAGCAGTCTGACGAGCTCCTATAATTCACCCCTCCACTTT
.	many	TRBV6-2/TRBV6-3	TRBJ2-3	13	CASSDGYTDTQYF	TGTGCCAGCAGCGACGGTTACACAGATACGCAGTATTTT
.	many	TRBV24-1	TRBJ2-5	14	CATSGGRSLTAQYF	TGTGCCACCAGTGGCGGCCGCTCCCTGACGGCCCAGTACTTC
TRBD1	few	TRBV5-1	TRBJ2-5	15	CASSLGQVIQETQYF	TGCGCCAGCAGCTTAGGACAGGTGATCCAAGAGACCCAGTACTTC
TRBD2	once	TRBV9	TRBJ2-1	15	CASSVVAGSTDEQFF	TGTGCCAGCAGCGTAGTAGCGGGTAGTACCGATGAGCAGTTCTTC
TRBD2	.	TRBV20-1	TRBJ2-3	15	CSASQLAGATDTQYF	TGCAGTGCTAGCCAACTAGCGGGGGCCACAGATACGCAGTATTTT
.	many	TRBV20-1	TRBJ2-7	16	CSARDGTGKKTYEQYF	TGCAGTGCTAGAGACGGAACAGGGAAAAAAACCTACGAGCAGTACTTC
.	.	TRBV7-9	TRBJ2-2	15	CASSLMSSVAGELFF	TGTGCCAGCAGCTTAATGTCTAGCGTTGCCGGGGAGCTGTTTTTT
.	many	TRBV11-1	TRBJ1-1	14	CASSLARVNTEAFF	TGTGCCAGCAGCTTAGCGCGAGTGAACACTGAAGCTTTCTTT
.	many	TRBV2	TRBJ1-5	15	CASSGQGPSNQPQHF	TGTGCCAGCAGTGGGCAGGGCCCAAGCAATCAGCCCCAGCATTTT
TRBD1	few	TRBV29-1	TRBJ2-1	16	CSVLPAMGQGYNEQFF	TGCAGCGTACTCCCCGCGATGGGACAGGGATACAATGAGCAGTTCTTC
TRBD1	many	TRBV9	TRBJ1-1	15	CASSPLNQGGLEAFF	TGTGCCAGCAGTCCCCTTAATCAGGGGGGCCTGGAAGCTTTCTTT
TRBD2	.	TRBV7-2	TRBJ2-1	15	CASSLELAGGGEQFF	TGTGCCAGCAGCTTAGAACTAGCGGGGGGAGGCGAGCAGTTCTTC
.	.	TRBV7-9	TRBJ2-5	14	CASSYALRDFPQYF	TGTGCCAGCAGTTACGCTCTGAGAGACTTTCCCCAGTACTTC
.	many	TRBV18	TRBJ2-7	11	CASSPLAEQYF	TGTGCCAGCTCACCACTGGCCGAGCAGTACTTC
TRBD1	.	TRBV6-1	TRBJ2-2	15	CASSEGQRIPGELFF	TGTGCCAGCAGTGAGGGACAGAGAATTCCCGGGGAGCTGTTTTTT
.	few	TRBV28	TRBJ1-4	17	CASSFGDFGSTNEKLFF	TGTGCCAGCAGTTTTGGTGATTTCGGCTCAACTAATGAAAAACTGTTTTTT
.	many	TRBV20-1	TRBJ2-7	13	CSARGGRTYEQYF	TGCAGTGCCAGGGGCGGGAGAACCTACGAGCAGTACTTC
TRBD1	few	TRBV11-2	TRBJ2-4	18	CASTNPRGQGVTKNIQYF	TGTGCCAGCACCAATCCCCGGGGACAGGGAGTAACCAAAAACATTCAGTACTTC
TRBD1	many	TRBV20-1	TRBJ1-2	14	CSAGAGGDNYGYTF	TGCAGTGCTGGGGCAGGGGGGGATAACTATGGCTACACCTTC
TRBD1	few	TRBV7-9	TRBJ2-1	17	CASSLVTGQGATNEQFF	TGTGCCAGCAGCTTGGTTACCGGACAGGGGGCAACTAATGAGCAGTTCTTC
.	.	TRBV20-1	TRBJ2-4	15	CSAGLGGARENIQYF	TGCAGTGCTGGGCTGGGGGGGGCCCGTGAGAACATTCAGTACTTC
.	few	TRBV5-1	TRBJ1-1	15	CTSSLGGAQGPEAFF	TGCACCAGCAGCTTGGGTGGGGCGCAGGGTCCTGAAGCTTTCTTT